These T cell receptor beta chains were read from a single sample in a study of blood T cell repertoires in COVID-19. Data came from immunoSEQ multiplex PCR; TCRdb stores just in-frame clones and leaves some out. Here the sample spans roughly 250,000 clones, about four fifths being singletons. Sequencing was carried out using PBMCs or T cells enriched from blood (not recorded which). The receptors were sampled from a woman between 40 and 55 years old who had been exposed to COVID-19. Each CDR3 is given with its conserved first and last residue. A D gene is named only where the DNA matches it firmly. Rows give clone size only sometimes, using once, few, many, or a class for an expanded clone.

CASSPEIGSNQPQHF	TGTGCCAGCTCACCAGAAATCGGGAGCAATCAGCCCCAGCATTTT	NA	NA	TRBV18	TRBJ1-5
CASSQGQTQETQYF	TGTGCCAGCTCTCAGGGACAGACGCAAGAGACCCAGTACTTC	TRBD1	NA	TRBV18	TRBJ2-5
CASSLGGTGAYNEQFF	TGTGCCAGCAGCTTAGGTGGGACAGGGGCCTACAATGAGCAGTTCTTC	TRBD1	NA	TRBV7-8	TRBJ2-1
CASSFPGRWGRGEKLFF	TGTGCCAGCAGTTTCCCCGGGAGGTGGGGGCGAGGTGAAAAACTGTTTTTT	NA	once	TRBV28	TRBJ1-4
CASSSLYSGNTIYF	TGTGCCAGCAGTTCACTTTACTCTGGAAACACCATATATTTT	NA	NA	TRBV27	TRBJ1-3
CASSSLWEDTQYF	TGTGCCAGCAGCTCGCTATGGGAGGATACGCAGTATTTT	NA	NA	TRBV11-3	TRBJ2-3
CASSFGLEGNTEAFF	TGTGCCAGCAGCTTCGGACTAGAAGGGAACACTGAAGCTTTCTTT	NA	NA	TRBV7-2	TRBJ1-1
CASSLEGAGNYGYTF	TGTGCCAGCAGTTTGGAGGGGGCTGGGAACTATGGCTACACCTTC	TRBD1	NA	TRBV28	TRBJ1-2
CASSQNRGSGTEAFF	TGTGCCAGCAGCCAGAATCGGGGGAGTGGCACTGAAGCTTTCTTT	NA	NA	TRBV6-5	TRBJ1-1
CASSLRSYEQYF	TGTGCCAGCAGCTTACGCTCCTACGAGCAGTACTTC	NA	few	TRBV13	TRBJ2-7
CASSVGGYTDTQYF	TGCGCCAGCAGCGTCGGGGGTTACACAGATACGCAGTATTTT	NA	NA	TRBV5-1	TRBJ2-3
CASSPGTGAMNTEAFF	TGTGCCAGCAGCCCCGGGACAGGAGCCATGAACACTGAAGCTTTCTTT	TRBD1	once	TRBV7-6	TRBJ1-1
CASSNLGSLAMKNTGELFF	TGTGCCAGCAGCAATCTTGGGTCCCTAGCGATGAAGAACACCGGGGAGCTGTTTTTT	NA	once	TRBV5-4	TRBJ2-2
CASSAGGQGAYEQYF	TGTGCCAGTAGTGCGGGGGGACAGGGGGCCTACGAGCAGTACTTC	TRBD1	once	TRBV19	TRBJ2-7
CASSHLPRGTNNEQFF	TGCGCCAGCAGCCACCTCCCCCGGGGGACCAACAATGAGCAGTTCTTC	NA	NA	TRBV4-1	TRBJ2-1
CASSEHQETQYF	TGTGCCAGCAGCGAGCACCAAGAGACCCAGTACTTC	NA	NA	TRBV7-9	TRBJ2-5
CASSLSNQPQHF	TGTGCCAGCAGCCTTAGCAATCAGCCCCAGCATTTT	NA	NA	TRBV7-9	TRBJ1-5